This T cell receptor beta chain was captured in a study of blood T cell repertoires in COVID-19. Study summary: COVID-19 samples from acute and convalescent phases originated in the United States, Italy and Spain. Sources were T cells, B-cell-depleted T cells, or PBMCs; the material itself was cDNA or gDNA.

How the authors handled the data: Nucleated cell counts were estimated from reference gene primer amplification. Sequenced by immunoSEQ multiplex PCR; TCRdb stores in-frame clones only, minus some. That table furnishes V, J and clone size, whereas the DNA furnished D and trimming. The sample lists tens of thousands of clones; roughly 87% were seen once. The CDR3 has 14 residues. V was shortened by 7 bases and J by 0 bases, with 11 bases between the two germline ends. Germline V gives CDR1 MNHEY, CDR2 SVGEGT. The sequence was obtained from a woman aged 45-59 years with acute or convalescent COVID-19. The sequenced sample consisted of peripheral blood. V usage is TRBV6-2 or TRBV6-3 and J usage is TRBJ2-3; D is possibly TRBD1 (6 bases). The CDR3 bases are TGTGCCAGCACCCCGGGACACAGCACAGATACGCAGTATTTT. It specifies CASTPGHSTDTQYF.